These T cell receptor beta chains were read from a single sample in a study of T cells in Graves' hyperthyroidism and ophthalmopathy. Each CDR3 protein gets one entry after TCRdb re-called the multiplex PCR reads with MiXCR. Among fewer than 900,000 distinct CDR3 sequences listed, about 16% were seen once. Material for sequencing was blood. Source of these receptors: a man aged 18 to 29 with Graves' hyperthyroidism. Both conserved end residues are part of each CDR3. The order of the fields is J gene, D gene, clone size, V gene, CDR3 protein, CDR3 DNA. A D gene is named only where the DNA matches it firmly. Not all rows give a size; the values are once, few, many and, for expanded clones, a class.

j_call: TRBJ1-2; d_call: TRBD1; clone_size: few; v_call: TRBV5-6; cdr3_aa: CASSFLTGDYGYTF; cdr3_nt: TGTGCCAGCAGCTTCCTAACAGGGGACTATGGCTACACCTTC
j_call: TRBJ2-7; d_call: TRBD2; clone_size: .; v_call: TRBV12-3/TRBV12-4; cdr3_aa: CASSLRRECDEQYF; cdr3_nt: TGTGCCAGCAGTTTACGGCGGGAGTGCGACGAGCAGTACTTC
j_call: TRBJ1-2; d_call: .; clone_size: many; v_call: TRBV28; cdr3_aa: CASSLAVVGGYTF; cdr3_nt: TGTGCCAGCAGTTTAGCGGTTGTGGGTGGCTACACCTTC
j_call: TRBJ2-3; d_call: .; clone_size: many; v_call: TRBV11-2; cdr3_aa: CASSLDRATDTQYF; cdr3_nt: TGTGCCAGCAGCTTAGATCGGGCTACCGATACGCAGTATTTT
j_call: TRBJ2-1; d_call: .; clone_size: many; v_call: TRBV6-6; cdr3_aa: CASSYSPSARGEQFF; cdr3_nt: TGTGCCAGCAGTTACTCCCCTAGCGCCCGGGGTGAGCAGTTCTTC
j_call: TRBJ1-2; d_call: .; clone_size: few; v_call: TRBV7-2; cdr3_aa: CASSYIMGHTNYGYTF; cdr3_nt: TGTGCCAGCAGCTACATAATGGGACATACGAACTATGGCTACACCTTC
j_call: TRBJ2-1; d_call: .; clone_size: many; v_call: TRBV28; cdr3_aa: CASSFPLPPVGEQFF; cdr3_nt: TGTGCCAGCAGTTTCCCGTTGCCCCCTGTGGGTGAGCAGTTCTTC
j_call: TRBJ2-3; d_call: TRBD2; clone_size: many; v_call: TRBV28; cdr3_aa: CASSLLVGREGGTDTQYF; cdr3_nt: TGTGCCAGCAGTTTATTGGTGGGGCGGGAGGGGGGCACAGATACGCAGTATTTT
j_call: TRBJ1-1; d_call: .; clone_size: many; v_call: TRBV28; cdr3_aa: CASSPSRRGATEAFF; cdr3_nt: TGTGCCAGCAGTCCCAGCAGGAGGGGGGCCACTGAAGCTTTCTTT
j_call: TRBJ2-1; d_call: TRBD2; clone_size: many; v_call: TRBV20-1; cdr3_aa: CSARPLAGVVLPGNEQFF; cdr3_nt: TGCAGTGCGCGCCCCCTAGCGGGAGTTGTTCTACCTGGCAATGAGCAGTTCTTC
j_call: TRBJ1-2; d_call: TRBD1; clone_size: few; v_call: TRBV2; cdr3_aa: CARTTGTGYGYTF; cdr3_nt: TGTGCCAGGACAACAGGGACAGGGTATGGCTACACCTTC
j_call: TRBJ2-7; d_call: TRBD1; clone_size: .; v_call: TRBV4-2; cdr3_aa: CASSQGTGGEWYEQYF; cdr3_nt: TGTGCCAGCAGCCAGGGGACAGGGGGCGAATGGTACGAGCAGTACTTC
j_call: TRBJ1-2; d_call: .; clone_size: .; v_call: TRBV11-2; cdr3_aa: CASSLAEDLANYGYTF; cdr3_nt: TGTGCCAGCAGCCTCGCAGAGGACTTAGCTAACTATGGCTACACCTTC
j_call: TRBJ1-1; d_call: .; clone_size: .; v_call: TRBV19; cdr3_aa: CASSITVAAEAFF; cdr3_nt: TGTGCCAGTAGTATTACAGTCGCAGCTGAAGCTTTCTTT
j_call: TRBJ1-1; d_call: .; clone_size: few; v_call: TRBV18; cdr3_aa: CASSPEGTSNTEAFF; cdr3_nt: TGTGCCAGCTCCCCTGAGGGCACCTCGAACACTGAAGCTTTCTTT
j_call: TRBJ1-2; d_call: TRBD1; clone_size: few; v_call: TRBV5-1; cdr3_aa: CASSSTGGQYGYTF; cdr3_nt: TGCGCCAGCAGCTCGACAGGGGGCCAGTATGGCTACACCTTC
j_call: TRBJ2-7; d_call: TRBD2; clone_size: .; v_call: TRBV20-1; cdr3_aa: CSARDGRANYEQYF; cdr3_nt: TGCAGTGCTAGAGACGGGAGGGCCAACTACGAGCAGTACTTC
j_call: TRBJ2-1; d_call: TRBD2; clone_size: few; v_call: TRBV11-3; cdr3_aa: CASSSGLADMGQFF; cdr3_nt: TGTGCCAGCAGCTCGGGACTAGCGGACATGGGGCAGTTCTTC
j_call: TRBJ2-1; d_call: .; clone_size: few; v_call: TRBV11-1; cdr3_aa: CASSPTRTSYNEQFF; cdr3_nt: TGTGCCAGCAGCCCCACAAGGACGTCATACAATGAGCAGTTCTTC
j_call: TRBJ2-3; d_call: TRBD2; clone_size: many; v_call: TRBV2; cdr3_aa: CASSEGTSGGDTQYF; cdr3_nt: TGTGCCAGCAGTGAAGGGACTAGCGGCGGGGATACGCAGTATTTT
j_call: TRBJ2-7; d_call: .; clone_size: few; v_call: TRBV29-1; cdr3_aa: CSVQGTSNSYEQYF; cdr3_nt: TGCAGCGTCCAAGGGACATCCAACTCCTACGAGCAGTACTTC
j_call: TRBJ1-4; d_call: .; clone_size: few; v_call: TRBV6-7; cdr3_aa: CASSWYGPQCEKLFF; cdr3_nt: TGTGCCAGCAGTTGGTACGGGCCGCAGTGTGAAAAACTGTTTTTT
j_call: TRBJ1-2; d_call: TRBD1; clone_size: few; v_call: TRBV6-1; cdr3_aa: CASSRDSATGTNYGYTF; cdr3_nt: TGTGCCAGCAGCCGGGACAGCGCGACGGGGACCAACTATGGCTACACCTTC
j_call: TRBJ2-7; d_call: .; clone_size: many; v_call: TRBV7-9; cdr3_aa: CASSAPLGGPSYEQYF; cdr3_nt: TGTGCCAGCAGCGCTCCCCTCGGGGGGCCATCCTACGAGCAGTACTTC
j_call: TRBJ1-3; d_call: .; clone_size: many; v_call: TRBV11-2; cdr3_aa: CASSFVDSGNTIYF; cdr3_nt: TGTGCCAGCAGCTTTGTTGACTCTGGAAACACCATATATTTT
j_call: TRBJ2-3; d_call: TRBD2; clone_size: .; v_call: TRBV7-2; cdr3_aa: CASSPTSFGDTQYF; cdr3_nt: TGTGCCAGCAGCCCGACTAGCTTTGGAGATACGCAGTATTTT
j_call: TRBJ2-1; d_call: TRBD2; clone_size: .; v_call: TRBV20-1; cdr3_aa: CSARGRTSGLFNEQFF; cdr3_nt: TGCAGTGCTAGAGGACGTACTAGCGGGCTCTTTAATGAGCAGTTCTTC
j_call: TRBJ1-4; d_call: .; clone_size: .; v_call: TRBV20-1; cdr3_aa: CSARERKKLFF; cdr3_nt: TGCAGTGCTAGAGAAAGGAAAAAACTGTTTTTT
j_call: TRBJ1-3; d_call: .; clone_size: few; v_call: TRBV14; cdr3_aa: CASSPRTLPSGNTIYF; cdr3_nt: TGTGCCAGCAGCCCCAGGACTCTTCCATCTGGAAACACCATATATTTT
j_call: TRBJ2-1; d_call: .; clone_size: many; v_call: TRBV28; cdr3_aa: CASSSVSYNEQFF; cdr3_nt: TGTGCCAGCAGTTCCGTCTCCTACAATGAGCAGTTCTTC
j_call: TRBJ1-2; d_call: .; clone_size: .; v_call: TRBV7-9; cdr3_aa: CASSLSLDSSVDYGYTF; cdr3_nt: TGTGCCAGCAGCTTATCCCTAGACAGCTCCGTGGACTATGGCTACACCTTC
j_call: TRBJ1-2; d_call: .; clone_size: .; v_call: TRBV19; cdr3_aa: CASSPQGLNYGYTF; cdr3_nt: TGTGCCAGTAGTCCTCAGGGGCTAAACTATGGCTACACCTTC
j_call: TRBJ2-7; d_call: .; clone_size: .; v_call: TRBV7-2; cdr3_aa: CASSLGRDFYYEQYF; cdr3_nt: TGTGCCAGCAGCTTAGGCCGGGACTTCTACTACGAGCAGTACTTC
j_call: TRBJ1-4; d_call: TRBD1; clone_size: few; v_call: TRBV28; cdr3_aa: CASSFSSAGTVATNEKLFF; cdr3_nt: TGTGCCAGCAGTTTTTCCTCCGCCGGGACAGTTGCAACTAATGAAAAACTGTTTTTT
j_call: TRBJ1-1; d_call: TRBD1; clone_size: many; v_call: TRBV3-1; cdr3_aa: CASSPRDRSVNTEAFF; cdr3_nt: TGTGCCAGCAGCCCGAGGGACAGGTCGGTGAACACTGAAGCTTTCTTT
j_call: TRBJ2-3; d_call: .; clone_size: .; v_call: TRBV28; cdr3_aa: CASGETSTGPSTDTQYF; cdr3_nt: TGTGCCAGCGGGGAGACCTCGACAGGCCCTAGCACAGATACGCAGTATTTT
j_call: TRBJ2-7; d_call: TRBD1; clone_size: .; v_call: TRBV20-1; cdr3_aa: CSATTGGGYEQYF; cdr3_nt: TGCAGTGCTACGACAGGGGGCGGGTACGAGCAGTACTTC